Listed here are 3 T cell receptor beta chains from one sample, sequenced in a study of T cells in Graves' hyperthyroidism and ophthalmopathy. Template material for amplifying TCR beta CDR3 regions consisted of RNA transcripts. An initial round of RT-PCR targeting the TCR CDR3 relied on the HTBI primer set. From the multiplex PCR reads, TCRdb called clonotypes with MiXCR, one entry per CDR3 protein. The sample holds fewer than 650,000 distinct CDR3 sequences; 14% are singletons and the top ten take about 6.6%. Sequencing was carried out using blood. The receptors originated from a woman under 30 with Graves' ophthalmopathy.

The chain has TRBV10-3 and TRBJ2-5, with a weak D call TRBD1 (6 bases). CDR3 length: 14 amino acids. The V end was cut by 3 bases, the J end by 5 bases, with 13 bases between. Per the germline V gene, CDR1 is ENHRY and CDR2 is SYGVKD. As DNA, the CDR3 is TGTGCCATCAGTGACTCCCGACAGGTGGAGACCCAGTACTTC. Encoded protein: CAISDSRQVETQYF.

This clonotype came up many times. The V gene is TRBV24-1, the J gene TRBJ2-5, with a possible D match to TRBD2 (5 bases). V was cut by 2 bases and J by 7 bases, with 10 bases left in between. Germline loops: CDR1 KGHDR, CDR2 SFDVKD. The length of the CDR3 is 13 residues. This CDR3 reads CATSDSRRGTQYF. The CDR3, as DNA: TGTGCCACCAGTGATTCCCGCCGGGGGACCCAGTACTTC.

In this sample, this clonotype turned up a few times. V and J are TRBV19 and TRBJ1-2; the D gene is possibly TRBD1 (5 bases). The CDR3 has 18 residues. Germline V lookup: CDR1 LNHDA, CDR2 SQIVND (reference sequence). The V end was cut by 3 bases, the J end by 5 bases, with 25 bases between. DNA for the CDR3: TGTGCCAGTAGTATTAGGGGTGACGGCAAAGCGGATTCTTATGGCTACACCTTC. This codes for CASSIRGDGKADSYGYTF.